These 10 T cell receptor beta chains came from one sample sequenced in a study of OX40 agonist ivuxolimab in advanced cancers. Sequenced by immunoSEQ multiplex PCR; TCRdb stores in-frame clones only, minus some. The table has approximately 61,000 clones, about 89% seen once. The sample here was CD4+ or CD8+ T cells sorted from blood, taken in a trial of the OX40 agonist ivuxolimab. The origin of the receptors is an adult with an advanced solid tumor such as melanoma, head and neck, liver or kidney cancer.

The V and J genes are TRBV27 and TRBJ2-5; D is undetermined. The CDR3 has 13 amino acids. Deletions cut 2 bases from V and 0 bases from J, with 4 bases between. CDR1 and CDR2 (germline): MNHEY, SMNVEV (reference sequence). The CDR3 DNA sequence: TGTGCCAGCAGTTTAGGGTACCAAGAGACCCAGTACTTC. Translating it yields CASSLGYQETQYF.

The rearrangement links TRBV11-3 to TRBJ2-3, with D possibly matching TRBD2 (5 bases). This CDR3 comprises 12 residues. Trimming took 4 bases from V and 6 from J, leaving 8 bases between them. Germline V gene data show CDR1 as SGHNT and CDR2 as YENEEA. CDR3 loop: CASSYPGDTQYF. CDR3 DNA sequence: TGTGCCAGCAGCTACCCGGGGGATACGCAGTATTTT.

The chain is built from TRBV5-4 and TRBJ2-5; perhaps TRBD1 as D (6 bases). The DNA end is more similar to TRBJ2-7, so the J call may be wrong. The germline V gene encodes CDR1 SGHNT and CDR2 YYREEE (reference sequence). The CDR3 covers 12 residues. The CDR3 reads CASSGDNAEQYF. The CDR3 DNA follows: TGTGCCAGCAGCGGGGACAACGCCGAGCAGTACTTC.

This sequence joins TRBV5-1 and TRBJ2-2; 7 bases are shared with TRBD1. CDR1 and CDR2 from the germline V gene are SGHRS and YFSETQ. The CDR3 has 14 amino acids. V shed 3 bases and J 4 bases; nucleotides not matched to a gene: 3. For the CDR3, the DNA is TGCGCCAGCAGCTGGACAGGCCCCACCGGGGAGCTGTTTTTT. Encoded protein: CASSWTGPTGELFF.

V and J are TRBV10-2 and TRBJ2-1, with 8 bases identical to TRBD2. The CDR3 length is 15 residues. V was pared by 2 bases and J by 3 bases, with 3 bases of the junction left unmatched. Germline V gives CDR1 WSHSY, CDR2 SAAADI. The CDR3 nucleotides are TGCGCCAGCAGTGAGGGTAGCGGGATCTACAATGAGCAGTTCTTC. Translating gives CASSEGSGIYNEQFF.

This clone showed up just once. This chain links TRBV2 with TRBJ1-1, with D possibly being TRBD1 (5 bases). This CDR3 has 12 residues. V was clipped by 5 bases and J by 5 bases, with 9 bases between them. The germline CDR1 and CDR2 sequences are SNHLY and FYNNEI. CDR3 nucleotides: TGTGCCAGCAGTCCGACAGAAACTGAAGCTTTCTTT. Amino acid sequence: CASSPTETEAFF.

On this clone: Different DNA sequences within this sample yield the same CDR3. The V call is TRBV7-9, the J call TRBJ2-1, with D possibly being TRBD1 (5 bases). Trimming took off 3 bases at V and 7 bases at J, with 10 bases between the two ends. CDR1 is SEHNR and CDR2 is FQNEAQ in the germline V gene (reference sequence). This CDR3 is 13 amino acids long. DNA for the CDR3: TGTGCCAGCAGCTTGGGGCTGGATAATGAGCAGTTCTTC. This gives the protein CASSLGLDNEQFF.

CDR3 sequence (DNA): TGTGCCAGCAGCCCTGGAATTTTACAGCCCCAGCATTTT. Its translation is CASSPGILQPQHF. The rearrangement joins TRBV27 to TRBJ1-5; the D is unclear. The CDR3 length is 13 residues. Germline assignment: CDR1 MNHEY and CDR2 SMNVEV (reference sequence). The V and J ends lost 6 bases and 7 bases respectively, with 13 bases between them.

The chain recombines TRBV7-2 with TRBJ2-1; TRBD2 agrees at 11 bases. In germline, CDR1 is SGHTA, CDR2 FQGNSA. V lost 9 bases to trimming and J lost 10 bases; unmatched junction nucleotides: 8. The CDR3 is 13 amino acids. The chain's CDR3 is CASIAGGPPEQFF. The CDR3 DNA reads as TGTGCCAGTATAGCGGGAGGGCCTCCAGAGCAGTTCTTC.

The gene calls are TRBV28 and TRBJ1-1, with TRBD1 matching over 7 bases. CDR3 length equals 16 residues. Germline CDR1 and CDR2: MDHEN and SYDVKM. J was trimmed by 3 bases and V by 1 base; bases with no gene match: 8. The CDR3 DNA reads TGTGCCAGCAGTTTATCTCTGACAGGGAGGGACACTGAAGCTTTCTTT. This encodes CASSLSLTGRDTEAFF.